These T cell receptor beta chains were read from a single sample in a study of response to subunit inactivated influenza vaccine. TCRdb analysed the RT-PCR reads with MiXCR anew, one entry per CDR3 protein. Of fewer than 600,000 distinct CDR3 sequences in the sample, roughly 7.9% are singletons; the top ten hold around 13%. This specimen was PBMCs from blood, taken less than 30 months after vaccination. These receptors were obtained from a man aged 50 to 69 who received an inactivated influenza vaccine. CDR3s include the opening cysteine and the closing phenylalanine or tryptophan. Fields, in order: D gene, clone size, V gene, CDR3 length, J gene, CDR3 DNA, CDR3 protein. A D gene is named only where the DNA matches it firmly. Expanded clones get a size class; other rows say once, few or many, or leave the size out.

d_call: NA; clone_size: NA; v_call: TRBV5-6; cdr3_length: 14; j_call: TRBJ2-1; cdr3_nt: TGTGCCAGCAGCTGGGTCGGACAGTTGAATGAGCAGTTCTTC; cdr3_aa: CASSWVGQLNEQFF
d_call: NA; clone_size: NA; v_call: TRBV20-1; cdr3_length: 18; j_call: TRBJ1-6; cdr3_nt: TGCAGTGCCCGGCGGGGATCAGGGACTGGTACCTATAATTCACCCCTCCACTTT; cdr3_aa: CSARRGSGTGTYNSPLHF
d_call: NA; clone_size: many; v_call: TRBV21-1; cdr3_length: 17; j_call: TRBJ2-1; cdr3_nt: TGTGCCAGCACCGGACCGGGTACACAGGGAACGCACAATGAGCAGTTCTTC; cdr3_aa: CASTGPGTQGTHNEQFF
d_call: TRBD2; clone_size: few; v_call: TRBV7-6; cdr3_length: 16; j_call: TRBJ2-1; cdr3_nt: TGTGCCAGCAGCCCCACCCCGGGCGGGGGGGACAATGAGCAGTTCTTC; cdr3_aa: CASSPTPGGGDNEQFF
d_call: TRBD1; clone_size: NA; v_call: TRBV19; cdr3_length: 13; j_call: TRBJ2-3; cdr3_nt: TGTGCCACCCAGGGACAGCTCATCGATACGCAGTATTTT; cdr3_aa: CATQGQLIDTQYF
d_call: TRBD2; clone_size: NA; v_call: TRBV6-2/TRBV6-3; cdr3_length: 15; j_call: TRBJ2-1; cdr3_nt: TGTGCCAGCAGTCGCACTAGCGGGAGGGTTGGTGAGCAGTTCTTC; cdr3_aa: CASSRTSGRVGEQFF
d_call: TRBD1; clone_size: NA; v_call: TRBV14; cdr3_length: 18; j_call: TRBJ1-4; cdr3_nt: TGTGCCAGCAGCCAAAGACAGGGGGCCTCCCCAACTAATGAAAAACTGTTTTTT; cdr3_aa: CASSQRQGASPTNEKLFF
d_call: TRBD2; clone_size: NA; v_call: TRBV20-1; cdr3_length: 14; j_call: TRBJ2-3; cdr3_nt: TGCAGTGCTAGACAGAGCGGGGGCACAGATACGCAGTATTTT; cdr3_aa: CSARQSGGTDTQYF
d_call: TRBD2; clone_size: NA; v_call: TRBV6-2/TRBV6-3; cdr3_length: 15; j_call: TRBJ2-7; cdr3_nt: TGTGCCAGCAGTTCCACCGGGACTAACTCCTACGAGCAGTACTTC; cdr3_aa: CASSSTGTNSYEQYF
d_call: NA; clone_size: few; v_call: TRBV11-2; cdr3_length: 16; j_call: TRBJ1-2; cdr3_nt: TGTGCCAGCAGCTTAACGAAGGGCCAGGGTAACGGGGGCTACACCTTC; cdr3_aa: CASSLTKGQGNGGYTF
d_call: NA; clone_size: many; v_call: TRBV7-2; cdr3_length: 16; j_call: TRBJ2-2; cdr3_nt: TGTGCCAGCAGCTTAGTTAGTCTAGCAAACACCGGGGAGCTGTTTTTT; cdr3_aa: CASSLVSLANTGELFF
d_call: TRBD1; clone_size: many; v_call: TRBV5-1; cdr3_length: 15; j_call: TRBJ2-7; cdr3_nt: TGCGCCAGCAGCTTGGGGACAGGGGGCTCCTACGAGCAGTACTTC; cdr3_aa: CASSLGTGGSYEQYF
d_call: NA; clone_size: NA; v_call: TRBV28; cdr3_length: 17; j_call: TRBJ2-3; cdr3_nt: TGTGCCAGCAGTTCCCCCGTCTCACAGGGAAACACAGATACGCAGTATTTT; cdr3_aa: CASSSPVSQGNTDTQYF
d_call: NA; clone_size: NA; v_call: TRBV5-1; cdr3_length: 16; j_call: TRBJ1-4; cdr3_nt: TGCGCCAGCAGCCAATCCAGGACCGCTACTAATGAAAAACTGTTTTTT; cdr3_aa: CASSQSRTATNEKLFF
d_call: TRBD1; clone_size: NA; v_call: TRBV20-1; cdr3_length: 14; j_call: TRBJ2-7; cdr3_nt: TGCAGTGCTTCCGGGGACAGGGGGCTAAACGAGCAGTACTTC; cdr3_aa: CSASGDRGLNEQYF
d_call: NA; clone_size: many; v_call: TRBV12-1; cdr3_length: 17; j_call: TRBJ2-7; cdr3_nt: TGTGCCAGCAGCTTTGCGCCACGAGGACAGGGGGCCCACGAGCAGTACTTC; cdr3_aa: CASSFAPRGQGAHEQYF
d_call: NA; clone_size: many; v_call: TRBV5-1; cdr3_length: 14; j_call: TRBJ2-5; cdr3_nt: TGCGCCAGCAGTCGGGAGAGGGTCGGGGAGACCCAGTACTTC; cdr3_aa: CASSRERVGETQYF
d_call: NA; clone_size: NA; v_call: TRBV12-3/TRBV12-4; cdr3_length: 15; j_call: TRBJ2-1; cdr3_nt: TGTGCCAGCAGGGCGGGACCCACGATACCCTATGAGCAGTTCTTC; cdr3_aa: CASRAGPTIPYEQFF
d_call: TRBD1; clone_size: many; v_call: TRBV20-1; cdr3_length: 14; j_call: TRBJ2-1; cdr3_nt: TGCAGTGCCAAGACAGGGAATGCCTACAATGAGCAGTTCTTC; cdr3_aa: CSAKTGNAYNEQFF
d_call: TRBD1; clone_size: few; v_call: TRBV28; cdr3_length: 16; j_call: TRBJ1-4; cdr3_nt: TGTGCCAGCAGTCCGGGACAGGCCGCCGCTAATGAAAAACTGTTTTTT; cdr3_aa: CASSPGQAAANEKLFF
d_call: NA; clone_size: many; v_call: TRBV4-1; cdr3_length: 14; j_call: TRBJ1-6; cdr3_nt: TGCGCCAGCAGCCAAGATTTGAGTAATTCACCCCTCCACTTT; cdr3_aa: CASSQDLSNSPLHF
d_call: NA; clone_size: many; v_call: TRBV11-2; cdr3_length: 16; j_call: TRBJ2-2; cdr3_nt: TGTGCCAGCAGCTTTAGGCGGCAGGTTAACACCGGGGAGCTGTTTTTT; cdr3_aa: CASSFRRQVNTGELFF
d_call: TRBD1; clone_size: few; v_call: TRBV20-1; cdr3_length: 15; j_call: TRBJ2-1; cdr3_nt: TGCAGTGCTAGACCTGGGGACAGGGCCCCCAATGAGCAGTTCTTC; cdr3_aa: CSARPGDRAPNEQFF
d_call: NA; clone_size: many; v_call: TRBV5-1; cdr3_length: 14; j_call: TRBJ2-5; cdr3_nt: TGCGCCAGCAGCTTGGGAGGGGGCCAAGAGACCCAGTACTTC; cdr3_aa: CASSLGGGQETQYF
d_call: NA; clone_size: NA; v_call: TRBV2; cdr3_length: 13; j_call: TRBJ2-2; cdr3_nt: TGTGCCAGCAGAAACTTGAACACCGGGGAGCTGTTTTTT; cdr3_aa: CASRNLNTGELFF